One and the same sample provided the 30 T cell receptor beta chains below, sequenced in a study of identical twins. TCRdb re-derived calls from the 5' RACE reads in MiXCR, one entry per CDR3 protein. The sample includes approximately 590,000 distinct CDR3 sequences, 9.6% of them seen just once. These data were also filed under a second study, of yellow fever vaccine responses in identical twins.

The sequenced sample was PBMCs. The receptors shown here come from a woman aged 18-29 years in good health.

Ten or more counts support this clonotype. The rearrangement links TRBV9 to TRBJ2-7; D not certain. Trimming left V 3 bases short and J 1 base short, with 11 bases between. From germline, CDR1 is SGDLS and CDR2 YYNGEE. The CDR3 consists of 14 residues. The CDR3, as DNA: TGTGCCAGCAGCGCCTGGGCAGGTTCCTACGAGCAGTACTTC. Encoded protein: CASSAWAGSYEQYF.

The table lists this clonotype with a few counts. V usage is TRBV12-3 or TRBV12-4 and J usage is TRBJ2-5; 13 bases align to TRBD2. The CDR3 spans 15 residues. With 6 bases clipped from V and 6 bases from J, the junction kept 7 bases outside the gene matches. CDR3 DNA: TGTGCCAGCAGCCCAACTAGCGGGGGGGCCAAGACCCAGTACTTC. Translating gives CASSPTSGGAKTQYF.

The V gene is TRBV7-2, the J gene TRBJ2-7; D not resolved. Trimming left V 6 bases short and J 11 bases short, with 17 bases between. CDR1 is SGHTA and CDR2 is FQGNSA in the germline V gene. The CDR3 loop spans 12 amino acids. DNA for the CDR3: TGTGCCAGCAGTATTCTCGACCTGGGCAAGTACTTC. Its translation: CASSILDLGKYF.

This clonotype came up a few times. The chain couples TRBV10-2 to TRBJ2-1, with TRBD1 matching 8 bases. This CDR3 contains 18 residues. Germline loops: CDR1 WSHSY, CDR2 SAAADI. V shed 4 bases, J shed 4 bases, and the junction held 15 bases outside the gene matches. In nucleotides, the CDR3 is TGCGCCAGCAGTGGCAGGGGGCCTATCCGACAGGGGTACAATGAGCAGTTCTTC. Protein: CASSGRGPIRQGYNEQFF.

This chain links TRBV20-1 with TRBJ2-7; weak D call: TRBD1 (6 bases). The CDR3 extends over 13 amino acids. V gave up 3 bases and J gave up 1 base, with 10 bases separating them. Germline assignment: CDR1 DFQATT and CDR2 SNEGSKA (reference sequence). The CDR3 nucleotides are TGCAGTGCTAGGAGACAGGCTTCCTACGAGCAGTACTTC. Protein sequence: CSARRQASYEQYF.

This clonotype appeared a few times. The chain carries TRBV12-3 or TRBV12-4 and TRBJ1-5, with D possibly being TRBD1 (6 bases). Between the trimmed V and J ends, which lost 6 bases and 3 bases, there was a span of 12 bases. This CDR3 region has 14 residues. The DNA of the CDR3 is TGTGCCAGCAGCCTCCGGGACAACAATCAGCCCCAGCATTTT. It codes for CASSLRDNNQPQHF.

This clonotype came up a few times. The genes are TRBV5-1 and TRBJ2-7; 8 nucleotides agree with TRBD2. V shed 4 bases, J shed 3 bases, and the junction held 6 bases outside the gene matches. From germline, CDR1 is SGHRS and CDR2 YFSETQ. The CDR3 loop spans 14 amino acids. CDR3 loop: CASSEPGLGYEQYF. DNA for the CDR3: TGCGCCAGCAGCGAACCGGGACTAGGCTACGAGCAGTACTTC.

This clonotype was recorded at least ten times. V and J are TRBV10-3 and TRBJ2-7; D possibly corresponds to TRBD1 (6 bases). This CDR3 region has 13 residues. Trimming pared 1 base from V and 5 bases from J, leaving 9 bases between. CDR1 ENHRY and CDR2 SYGVKD come from the germline V gene. CDR3 protein: CAISEFRDNEQYF. In DNA form, the CDR3 reads TGTGCCATCAGTGAGTTTCGGGACAACGAGCAGTACTTC.

In this sample, this clonotype turned up many times. V gene TRBV4-3 combines with J gene TRBJ2-3; 8 bases map to TRBD2. V lost 0 bases to trimming and J lost 6 bases; unmatched junction nucleotides: 20. Germline CDR1 is LGHNA and CDR2 is YSLEER. CDR3 length: 20 amino acids. The CDR3 spells CASSQDRRTSGISLADTQYF. CDR3 DNA: TGCGCCAGCAGCCAAGATAGGAGAACTAGCGGAATCTCCCTCGCGGATACGCAGTATTTT.

The gene calls are TRBV20-1 and TRBJ2-7; TRBD1 or TRBD2 may be the D gene (5 bases each). Germline V gives CDR1 DFQATT, CDR2 SNEGSKA (reference sequence). CDR3 length: 14 amino acids. V dropped 0 bases and J dropped 1 base, with 10 bases sitting between them. CDR3 sequence reads: CSAREWGGSYEQYF. CDR3 nucleotide sequence: TGCAGTGCTAGAGAATGGGGCGGGTCCTACGAGCAGTACTTC.

The V call is TRBV14, the J call TRBJ2-1; D is unresolved. In germline, CDR1 is SGHDN, CDR2 FVKESK. This CDR3 comprises 13 residues. V lost 1 base, J lost 7 bases, and 8 bases lay in between. The CDR3 here is CASSQATWNEQFF. CDR3 sequence (DNA): TGTGCCAGCAGCCAAGCCACATGGAATGAGCAGTTCTTC. The entire variable domain, with the rest obtained from reference TRBV14 and TRBJ2-1, is as follows: EAGVTQFPSHSVIEKGQTVTLRCDPISGHDNLYWYRRVMGKEIKFLLHFVKESKQDESGMPNNRFLAERTGGTYSTLKVQPAELEDSGVYFCASSQATWNEQFFGPGTRLTVL.

This clonotype has a handful of counts. V is TRBV12-3 or TRBV12-4 and J is TRBJ2-5, with D perhaps given as TRBD1 or TRBD2 (5 bases each). The ends were cut back, 5 bases at V and 5 bases at J, with 12 bases in the middle. The CDR3 is 13 amino acids. This chain's CDR3 is CASSPGARETQYF. CDR3 DNA sequence: TGTGCCAGCAGTCCCGGGGCACGGGAGACCCAGTACTTC.

The chain recombines TRBV4-3 with TRBJ2-2, with D perhaps TRBD1 or TRBD2 (5 bases each). V dropped 1 base and J dropped 0 bases, with 18 bases sitting between them. This CDR3 contains 19 residues. Germline CDR1 LGHNA, CDR2 YSLEER. The CDR3 nucleotides read TGCGCCAGCAGCCAAGTAATTCTTATTGGGGGTACGAACACCGGGGAGCTGTTTTTT. This sequence encodes CASSQVILIGGTNTGELFF.

This chain connects TRBV4-3 to TRBJ1-4; 10 positions agree with TRBD1. There are 15 residues in the CDR3. The trim removed 0 bases at V and 8 bases at J, leaving 3 bases unmatched. The germline gives CDR1 LGHNA, CDR2 YSLEER. CDR3 region: CASSQEGTGDEKLFF. Written as DNA, the CDR3 is TGCGCCAGCAGCCAAGAGGGGACAGGGGACGAAAAACTGTTTTTT.

The V gene is TRBV3-1, the J gene TRBJ2-1; D might be TRBD2 (6 bases). The V gene's germline CDR1 is LGHDT and CDR2 YNNKEL (reference sequence). V lost 1 base and J 0 bases, leaving 10 bases between the germline ends. The CDR3 has 16 residues. The CDR3 protein is CASSQASARSYNEQFF. The CDR3 DNA is TGTGCCAGCAGCCAAGCTAGCGCCCGCTCCTACAATGAGCAGTTCTTC.

This clonotype was detected a few times. The chain is built from TRBV5-6 and TRBJ2-3, with TRBD2 matching over 13 bases. This CDR3 has 19 amino acids. Germline V gene sequence: CDR1 SGHDT, CDR2 YYEEEE. Losses at the gene ends were 4 bases for V and 0 bases for J; bases not matched to a gene: 11. CDR3 sequence: CASSPLGTSGTTSTDTQYF. The CDR3 DNA reads as TGTGCCAGCAGCCCACTAGGGACTAGCGGGACGACTAGCACAGATACGCAGTATTTT.

The rearrangement uses TRBV23-1 and TRBJ1-5; unclear D gene. TRBV23-1 is an ORF for which the function is uncertain. This CDR3 region has 14 residues. The V gene lost 3 bases and the J gene lost 7 bases, with 13 bases spanning the gap. This chain's CDR3 is CASSHGFGVQPQHF. CDR3 coding DNA: TGCGCCAGCAGTCATGGGTTCGGGGTACAGCCCCAGCATTTT.

This clonotype occurred many times. V is TRBV5-1 and J is TRBJ2-1, with 7 bases that match TRBD2. The CDR3 consists of 17 residues. Germline loops: CDR1 SGHRS, CDR2 YFSETQ. After removal of 0 bases from V and 5 bases from J, the junction contained 11 bases not matched to a gene. CDR3 sequence reads: CASSLGDVAGFHNEQFF. The CDR3 DNA reads TGCGCCAGCAGCTTGGGGGACGTAGCGGGTTTCCACAATGAGCAGTTCTTC.

In this sample, this clonotype turned up many times. V usage is TRBV12-3 or TRBV12-4 and J usage is TRBJ1-5; 7 bases fit TRBD1. This CDR3 has 16 residues. V shed 6 bases, J shed 1 base, and the junction held 9 bases outside the gene matches. CDR3 protein: CASRPGQPGSNQPQHF. Written as DNA, the CDR3 is TGTGCCAGCAGACCGGGACAGCCAGGCAGCAATCAGCCCCAGCATTTT.

This clonotype was counted only a few times. CDR3 sequence reads: CASSPLNGAGELFF. The DNA for the CDR3 is TGTGCCAGCAGCCCACTGAATGGGGCCGGGGAGCTGTTTTTT. This sequence joins TRBV7-6 and TRBJ2-2; D gene uncertain. V lost 5 bases and J 6 bases, leaving 13 bases between the germline ends. Germline values: CDR1 SGHVS, CDR2 FNYEAQ. The CDR3 sequence is 14 residues long.

This clonotype was found a few times. One junction end disagrees with the germline gene, perhaps due to a read error. The chain has TRBV20-1 and TRBJ2-2; TRBD1 aligns across 11 bases. Per the germline V gene, CDR1 is DFQATT and CDR2 is SNEGSKA (reference sequence). The CDR3 runs 14 residues. CDR3 coding DNA: TGCAGTGCGAAGGGACAGGGGGTAACCGGGGAGTTGTTTTTT. This translates into CSAKGQGVTGELFF.

This clonotype has only a few counts. The chain links TRBV6-5 to TRBJ2-5; the D gene is possibly TRBD1 (6 bases). Germline CDR1 and CDR2: MNHEY and SVGAGI. V was pared by 0 bases and J by 2 bases, with 10 bases between. There are 15 residues in the CDR3. CDR3 protein: CASSYSTGQQETQYF. The CDR3 DNA sequence: TGTGCCAGCAGTTACTCGACAGGTCAACAAGAGACCCAGTACTTC.

This clonotype was found many times. Here the CDR3 reads CASSPGTGYTGTDTQYF. The CDR3 nucleotides are TGTGCCAGCAGTCCCGGGACAGGGTATACGGGCACAGATACGCAGTATTTT. This chain connects TRBV6-1 to TRBJ2-3, with TRBD1 matching over 9 bases. The germline gives CDR1 MNHNS, CDR2 SASEGT. The CDR3 sequence is 17 residues long. The ends lost 5 bases at V and 1 base at J; junction bases unmatched: 10.

This clonotype was found many times. The chain recombines TRBV28 with TRBJ2-2, with no clear D. Deletions cut 8 bases from V and 2 bases from J, with 12 bases between. The CDR3 has 14 residues. Germline CDR1 is MDHEN and CDR2 is SYDVKM. CDR3 nucleotide sequence: TGTGCCAGCGGTGGACGGAAAAACACCGGGGAGCTGTTTTTT. Translated: CASGGRKNTGELFF.

This clonotype was recorded a few times. The V gene is TRBV3-1, the J gene TRBJ2-7, with D possibly TRBD2 on 6 matching bases. Trimming cost V 5 bases and J 2 bases, with 19 bases left between them. The CDR3 sequence is 16 residues long. In germline, CDR1 is LGHDT, CDR2 YNNKEL (reference sequence). The CDR3 sequence is CASSSTRLGITYEQYF. The DNA for the CDR3 is TGTGCCAGCAGCTCGACGCGACTAGGCATTACCTACGAGCAGTACTTC.

This clonotype was counted between two and nine times. V is TRBV13 and J is TRBJ2-6; unclear D gene. CDR1 and CDR2 from the germline V gene are PRHDT and FYEKMQ (reference sequence). Trimming shortened V by 0 bases and J by 0 bases, and 18 bases separated the two germline ends. This CDR3 has 20 amino acids. The CDR3 DNA reads TGTGCCAGCAGCTTAGGCCAAGCCTTTAGCTCCAACTCTGGGGCCAACGTCCTGACTTTC. This translates into CASSLGQAFSSNSGANVLTF.

V usage is TRBV12-3 or TRBV12-4 and J usage is TRBJ2-1, with 8 nucleotides matching TRBD2. This CDR3 spans 18 amino acids. J lost 2 bases, V lost 0 bases, and 9 bases had no gene match. DNA of the CDR3: TGTGCCAGCAGTTTAGCGCCGAGGGGACTAGTGGCCTACAATGAGCAGTTCTTC. Its translation: CASSLAPRGLVAYNEQFF.

This clonotype was seen many times. The J gene is TRBJ2-7, the V gene TRBV7-9; the match to TRBD2 covers 11 bases. CDR1 SEHNR and CDR2 FQNEAQ come from the germline V gene (reference sequence). The CDR3 is made up of 16 amino acids. J was trimmed by 3 bases and V by 5 bases; bases with no gene match: 9. The CDR3 sequence is CASSPTTSGNFYEQYF. CDR3 in DNA: TGTGCCAGCAGCCCCACGACTAGCGGGAACTTCTACGAGCAGTACTTC.

The rearrangement joins TRBV20-1 to TRBJ2-7; D perhaps matches TRBD1 (6 bases). From germline, CDR1 is DFQATT and CDR2 SNEGSKA (reference sequence). The V end lost 1 base, the J end lost 4 bases, and 11 bases lay between the germline ends. This CDR3 has 13 amino acids. The CDR3 bases are TGCAGTGCTAGAGCAGCCAGGGGTTACGAGCAGTACTTC. Its translation: CSARAARGYEQYF.

This clonotype was seen many times. The rearrangement uses TRBV5-1 and TRBJ2-7; 9 nucleotides align to TRBD1. Germline CDR1 is SGHRS and CDR2 is YFSETQ. The V and J ends lost 3 bases and 3 bases, in that order; junction bases with no gene match: 4. This CDR3 contains 14 residues. CDR3 DNA sequence: TGCGCCAGCAGCTGGACAGGGGAGCTCTACGAGCAGTACTTC. This sequence encodes CASSWTGELYEQYF.